This TCR beta chain was retrieved from a study of identical twins. Each cDNA held unique molecular identifiers, and template switching gave it a universal primer site. A single record per CDR3 protein comes from TCRdb applying MiXCR to the 5' RACE reads. This table has 1.5 million to 2 million distinct CDR3 sequences, more than 30% appearing once. Specimen: cord blood. The source is a newborn girl in good health.

The CDR3 spells CASSQGLRGGLNTEAFF. The DNA for the CDR3 is TGCGCCAGCAGCCAAGGACTCCGGGGGGGATTGAACACTGAAGCTTTCTTT. The chain joins TRBV4-1 to TRBJ1-1; a weak D match, TRBD1 (5 bases). The germline gives CDR1 MGHRA, CDR2 YSYEKL. With 1 base removed from V and 0 bases from J, the gap between germline ends came to 15 bases. There are 17 residues in the CDR3.